A single sample gave rise to the 21 T cell receptor beta chains below, sequenced in a study of T cell responses to AZD1222 COVID-19 vaccine. Data came from immunoSEQ multiplex PCR; TCRdb stores just in-frame clones and leaves some out. This sample yields approximately 110,000 clones, of which roughly 90% are seen a single time; just under 10% belongs to the top ten. Sample: peripheral blood, taken on day 0 of AZD1222 vaccination. These receptors were obtained from an adult in good health.

The count of this clone is one. This chain connects TRBV3-1 (or the pseudogene TRBV3-2) to TRBJ2-7, with 10 bases identical to TRBD2. The CDR3 length is 16 residues. Germline V lookup: CDR1 LGHDT, CDR2 YNNKEL (reference sequence). With V trimmed by 1 base and J by 1 base, 4 bases remained unmatched. The CDR3 protein is CASSQVLAGGSYEQYF. The CDR3 DNA sequence: TGTGCCAGCAGCCAAGTCTTAGCGGGAGGTTCCTACGAGCAGTACTTC.

J is TRBJ2-3 and V is TRBV15; 8 bases align to TRBD2. Germline assignment: CDR1 LNHNV and CDR2 YYDKDF (reference sequence). This CDR3 is 15 amino acids long. The V and J ends lost 2 bases and 1 base, in that order; junction bases with no gene match: 2. The CDR3 loop reads CATSRTSGRTDTQYF. The CDR3 DNA follows: TGTGCCACCAGCAGAACTAGCGGTCGCACAGATACGCAGTATTTT.

The J gene is TRBJ1-1, the V gene TRBV6-5; D might be TRBD1 (5 bases). Deletions cut 2 bases from V and 0 bases from J, with 7 bases between. The germline V gene has CDR1 MNHEY and CDR2 SVGAGI. The CDR3 covers 14 residues. For the CDR3, the DNA is TGTGCCAGCAGTTACGACAGACTGAACACTGAAGCTTTCTTT. This translates into CASSYDRLNTEAFF.

This sequence joins TRBV4-1 and TRBJ1-5, with unresolved D. The V gene lost 2 bases and the J gene lost 4 bases, with 12 bases spanning the gap. CDR3 length: 15 amino acids. From germline, CDR1 is MGHRA and CDR2 YSYEKL. CDR3 sequence: CASSQTGVGNQPQHF. The CDR3 DNA reads TGCGCCAGCAGCCAAACCGGAGTGGGGAATCAGCCCCAGCATTTT.

The J gene is TRBJ2-5, the V gene TRBV3-1 (or the pseudogene TRBV3-2); weak D call: TRBD2 (6 bases). There are 14 residues in the CDR3. Germline CDR1 reads LGHDT; CDR2 reads YNNKEL (reference sequence). With 0 bases removed from V and 5 bases from J, the gap between germline ends came to 10 bases. CDR3 amino acids: CASSQDSGVETQYF. The CDR3 DNA reads as TGTGCCAGCAGCCAAGATTCGGGGGTGGAGACCCAGTACTTC.

This clone has only a few counts. The rearrangement joins TRBV7-3 to TRBJ1-1; D call uncertain. Germline V gene data show CDR1 as SGHTA and CDR2 as FQGTGA. With 3 bases removed from V and 1 base from J, the gap between germline ends came to 9 bases. The CDR3 runs to 14 residues. CDR3 region: CASSLAGTNTEAFF. The CDR3 DNA follows: TGTGCCAGCAGCTTGGCCGGCACGAACACTGAAGCTTTCTTT.

This chain links TRBV19 with TRBJ1-3; 8 bases agree with TRBD1. Trimming removed 7 bases from V and 0 bases from J; junction bases left unmatched: 14. Germline V gene data show CDR1 as LNHDA and CDR2 as SQIVND (reference sequence). CDR3 length equals 18 residues. The CDR3 sequence: CASTSWGVTGGSGNTIYF. DNA for the CDR3: TGTGCCAGTACCTCGTGGGGGGTAACAGGGGGCTCTGGAAACACCATATATTTT.

This chain links TRBV4-1 with TRBJ1-6; D not certain. The CDR3 extends over 15 amino acids. Trimming pared 1 base from V and 5 bases from J, leaving 9 bases between. Per the germline V gene, CDR1 is MGHRA and CDR2 is YSYEKL. CDR3 DNA sequence: TGCGCCAGCAGCCAAGGTCGAACAAATAATTCACCCCTCCACTTT. This sequence encodes CASSQGRTNNSPLHF.

This clone appeared once. The chain carries TRBV11-3 and TRBJ2-2; possibly TRBD2 for D (7 bases). Germline assignment: CDR1 SGHNT and CDR2 YENEEA. CDR3 length equals 16 residues. Trimming took off 5 bases at V and 0 bases at J, with 13 bases between the two ends. CDR3 loop: CASSRGGTANTGELFF. In DNA, the CDR3 is TGTGCCAGCAGCAGGGGGGGGACGGCGAACACCGGGGAGCTGTTTTTT.

V is TRBV14 and J is TRBJ1-4, with D possibly TRBD1 on 5 matching bases. Germline V gives CDR1 SGHDN, CDR2 FVKESK. V lost 1 base to trimming and J lost 3 bases, with 12 bases between them. CDR3 length: 16 amino acids. The CDR3 region is CASSQGGTFSNEKLFF. CDR3 nucleotide sequence: TGTGCCAGCAGCCAAGGAGGGACTTTTTCTAATGAAAAACTGTTTTTT.

This clone was seen a single time. J is TRBJ2-5 and V is TRBV7-3; 9 positions match TRBD2. V dropped 5 bases and J dropped 5; count of bases not matched to a gene: 9. The CDR3 covers 15 residues. The germline V gene has CDR1 SGHTA and CDR2 FQGTGA. The CDR3 nucleotides read TGTGCCAGCAGCCTAAGCGGGGGGCCTCAGGAGACCCAGTACTTC. Translation gives CASSLSGGPQETQYF.

J is TRBJ2-2 and V is TRBV6-5, with D unclear. CDR3 length equals 12 residues. The V gene's germline CDR1 is MNHEY and CDR2 SVGAGI. Trimming pared 2 bases from V and 5 bases from J, leaving 3 bases between. The CDR3 coding sequence is TGTGCCAGCAGTTACCTAACCGGGGAGCTGTTTTTT. Its translation: CASSYLTGELFF.

The chain carries TRBV7-9 and TRBJ2-1; D is unresolved. This CDR3 has 12 amino acids. V lost 4 bases and J lost 8, with 9 bases in between. CDR1 SEHNR and CDR2 FQNEAQ come from the germline V gene (reference sequence). In nucleotides, the CDR3 is TGTGCCAGCAGCTACACTTGGGATGAGCAGTTCTTC. This sequence encodes CASSYTWDEQFF. Combining the CDR3 with reference TRBV7-9 and TRBJ2-1 gives the whole variable domain DTGVSQNPRHKITKRGQNVTFRCDPISEHNRLYWYRQTLGQGPEFLTYFQNEAQLEKSRLLSDRFSAERPKGSFSTLEIQRTEQGDSAMYLCASSYTWDEQFFGPGTRLTVL.

This chain uses TRBV27 with TRBJ2-7; the match to TRBD2 covers 7 bases. The ends lost 6 bases at V and 4 bases at J; junction bases unmatched: 3. Germline lookup yields CDR1 MNHEY and CDR2 SMNVEV (reference sequence). This CDR3 is 12 amino acids long. The CDR3 region has the DNA TGTGCCAGCAGGAGTAGCGGGTACGAGCAGTACTTC. Protein: CASRSSGYEQYF.

The rearrangement links TRBV19 to TRBJ2-2; 8 bases agree with TRBD1. J was trimmed by 7 bases and V by 7 bases; bases with no gene match: 8. Per the germline V gene, CDR1 is LNHDA and CDR2 is SQIVND (reference sequence). This CDR3 is 14 amino acids long. The CDR3 DNA reads TGTGCCAGTATCCGGACAGGGATAATCGGGGAGCTGTTTTTT. Encoded protein: CASIRTGIIGELFF.

This chain joins TRBV7-9 and TRBJ2-5; D is uncertain. Trimming pared 5 bases from V and 5 bases from J, leaving 9 bases between. Looked up from germline, CDR1 is SEHNR and CDR2 is FQNEAQ (reference sequence). This CDR3 is 12 amino acids long. DNA of the CDR3: TGTGCCAGCAGCCCTAGTTCGGAGACCCAGTACTTC. As protein: CASSPSSETQYF.

The V call is TRBV12-3 or TRBV12-4, the J call TRBJ2-3, with D uncertain. This CDR3 has 11 amino acids. V was cut by 6 bases and J by 5 bases, with 6 bases left in between. CDR3 residues: CASSYLDTQYF. The CDR3 DNA reads as TGTGCCAGCAGCTACCTAGATACGCAGTATTTT.

The J gene is TRBJ2-2, the V gene TRBV2; D remains unclear. The CDR3 has 16 amino acids. Trimming took off 10 bases at V and 5 bases at J, with 23 bases between the two ends. Germline CDR1 reads SNHLY; CDR2 reads FYNNEI. The CDR3 sequence is CATLDMSSSVTGELFF. The CDR3 nucleotides read TGTGCCACGTTAGACATGAGTAGTAGTGTTACCGGGGAGCTGTTTTTT.

This chain joins TRBV7-9 and TRBJ1-3; 8 positions match TRBD1. This CDR3 has 17 residues. Germline assignment: CDR1 SEHNR and CDR2 FQNEAQ (reference sequence). Germline trimming cut 4 bases from V and 0 bases from J; bases unmatched to any gene: 8. CDR3 amino acids: CASSYNRDRHSGNTIYF. The CDR3 DNA follows: TGTGCCAGCAGCTATAACCGGGACAGGCACTCTGGAAACACCATATATTTT.

The V call is TRBV29-1, the J call TRBJ2-3; 10 bases are a match to TRBD2. CDR3 length equals 13 residues. The junction had 6 bases not matched to a gene; V was cut back by 7 bases and J by 5 bases. Germline V gene lookup returns CDR1 SQVTM and CDR2 ANQGSEA. The CDR3 coding sequence is TGCAGCGCCGCGGGACTAGCGCAAGATACGCAGTATTTT. Translated, it gives CSAAGLAQDTQYF.

The chain links TRBV5-1 to TRBJ1-4; a weak D match, TRBD1 (5 bases). V shed 0 bases and J shed 4 bases, with 22 bases lying between them. The CDR3 totals 19 residues. Germline V lookup: CDR1 SGHRS, CDR2 YFSETQ. CDR3 protein: CASSLAKGPGTARNEKLFF. The CDR3 bases are TGCGCCAGCAGCTTGGCCAAGGGGCCTGGGACCGCGCGTAATGAAAAACTGTTTTTT.